This T cell receptor (beta chain) was recovered during a study of identical twins. Ten or more counts support this clonotype. Germline V gene data show CDR1 as SGHRS and CDR2 as YFSETQ. V lost 1 base, J lost 4 bases, and 8 bases stayed unmatched. The CDR3 sequence is 17 residues long. TCRdb re-analysed the 5' RACE reads in MiXCR, keeping a single row per CDR3 protein. The data hold around 240,000 distinct CDR3 sequences, with roughly 7% observed a single time. In addition, the sample was reused for a study of yellow fever vaccine responses in identical twins.

The chain recombines TRBV5-1 with TRBJ2-3; 11 bases agree with TRBD1. The specimen was memory (CD45RO+) T cells sorted from blood. The receptor comes from a woman aged 18-29 years in good health. CDR3: CASSLTLGTGGSDTQYF. The CDR3 DNA sequence: TGCGCCAGCAGCTTGACGCTAGGGACAGGGGGTTCAGATACGCAGTATTTT. Using reference TRBV5-1 and TRBJ2-3 for the parts outside the CDR3, the full variable domain is KAGVTQTPRYLIKTRGQQVTLSCSPISGHRSVSWYQQTPGQGLQFLFEYFSETQRNKGNFPGRFSGRQFSNSRSEMNVSTLELGDSALYLCASSLTLGTGGSDTQYFGPGTRLTVL.